This TCR beta chain was identified during a study of beta chain features in type 1 diabetes. Study-level information: Across the samples, some 98,000,000 sorted cells were examined in total. General observations from the study: Naive, central memory and Treg TCRB repertoires seemed to resemble each other more closely in patients than they did in healthy donors.

This clone was seen a few times. Its antigen remains unknown. Germline assignment: CDR1 SEHNR and CDR2 FQNEAQ (reference sequence). CDR3 length: 13 amino acids. V lost 1 base and J 6 bases, leaving 7 bases between the germline ends. Reverse transcription of all isolated RNA meant that expressed TCRB transcripts were sequenced. Profiled with immunoSEQ multiplex PCR; TCRdb holds only in-frame clones, not every one. Counted here are 350,000 to 450,000 clones, about 15% occurring once; the ten biggest clones make up around 0.02%. The sample comprised naive CD4+ T cells from blood. The J gene is TRBJ1-5, the V gene TRBV7-9; a possible D gene is TRBD1 (5 bases). This TCR was recovered from a woman aged 18 to 35 in good health. CDR3 sequence: CASSLGRGQPQHF. CDR3 DNA: TGTGCCAGCAGCTTAGGGAGGGGTCAGCCCCAGCATTTT.